This T cell receptor (beta chain) is drawn from a study of T cells in Graves' hyperthyroidism and ophthalmopathy. Study as a whole: It was at initial diagnosis, before any treatment, that peripheral blood was collected. Findings and limits, study-wide: Ophthalmopathy stood apart from stable hyperthyroidism in a 13 V-J model.

This CDR3 is 18 amino acids long. V was cut by 4 bases and J by 0 bases, with 19 bases left in between. From germline, CDR1 is SGHRS and CDR2 YFSETQ. Among the patients, aged 18 to 65, hyperthyroidism was newly diagnosed and had lasted under 2 months. Researchers amplified the TCR beta CDR3 regions from RNA transcripts. The HTBI primer set was used in a first-round RT-PCR of the TCR CDR3. Each CDR3 protein is one row after TCRdb ran MiXCR on the multiplex PCR reads. This sample has approximately 330,000 distinct CDR3 sequences, with roughly 21% found just once. This clonotype occurred many times. Antigen specificity is unknown.

Sequencing was done on a sample of blood. The TCR sequence derives from a woman between 45 and 65 years old with Graves' hyperthyroidism. The rearrangement joins TRBV5-1 to TRBJ1-4; D remains ambiguous. The CDR3 DNA sequence: TGCGCCAGCAGCCCTGTAGACGCCAGCCTTGCAACTAATGAAAAACTGTTTTTT. It is translated as CASSPVDASLATNEKLFF.